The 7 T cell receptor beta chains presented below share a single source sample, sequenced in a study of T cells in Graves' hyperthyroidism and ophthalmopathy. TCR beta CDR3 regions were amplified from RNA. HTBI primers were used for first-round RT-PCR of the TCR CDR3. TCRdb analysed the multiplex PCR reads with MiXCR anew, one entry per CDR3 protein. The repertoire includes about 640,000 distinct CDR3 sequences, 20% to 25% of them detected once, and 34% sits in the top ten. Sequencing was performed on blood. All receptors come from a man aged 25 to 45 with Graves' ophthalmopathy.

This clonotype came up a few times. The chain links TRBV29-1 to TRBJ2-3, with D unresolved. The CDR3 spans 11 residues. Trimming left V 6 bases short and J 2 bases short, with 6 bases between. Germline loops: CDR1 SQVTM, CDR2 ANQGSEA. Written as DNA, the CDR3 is TGCAGCGTGGAATCCACAGATACGCAGTATTTT. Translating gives CSVESTDTQYF.

The CDR3 here is CASSIWVRTANQPQHF. CDR3 DNA sequence: TGTGCCAGTAGTATATGGGTGAGGACTGCAAATCAGCCCCAGCATTTT. The chain is built from TRBV19 and TRBJ1-5, with D uncertain. Germline V gives CDR1 LNHDA, CDR2 SQIVND (reference sequence). Trimming took 2 bases from V and 4 from J, leaving 15 bases between them. The length of the CDR3 is 16 residues.

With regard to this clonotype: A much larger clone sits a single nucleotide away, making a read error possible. CDR3 in amino acids: CAWSSGQGSTEAFF. The CDR3 DNA reads TGTGCCTGGAGCTCTGGACAGGGGAGCACTGAAGCTTTCTTT. The V call is TRBV30, the J call TRBJ1-1, with TRBD1 matching over 9 bases. Germline values: CDR1 GTSNPN, CDR2 SVGIG (reference sequence). The V gene end was trimmed by 3 bases and the J gene end by 4 bases; junction bases not matched to a gene: 6. CDR3 size: 14 residues.

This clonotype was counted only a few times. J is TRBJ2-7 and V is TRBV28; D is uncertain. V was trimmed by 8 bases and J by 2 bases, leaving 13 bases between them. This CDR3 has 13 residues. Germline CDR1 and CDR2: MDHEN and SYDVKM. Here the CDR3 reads CASQGDPTYEQYF. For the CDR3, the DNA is TGTGCCAGCCAAGGAGATCCAACCTACGAGCAGTACTTC.

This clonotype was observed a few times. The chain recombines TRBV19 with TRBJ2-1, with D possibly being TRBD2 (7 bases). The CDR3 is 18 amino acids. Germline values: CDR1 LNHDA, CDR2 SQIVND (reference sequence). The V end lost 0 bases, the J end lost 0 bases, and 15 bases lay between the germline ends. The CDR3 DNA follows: TGTGCCAGTAGTATAGATCTGGGGAGGGGGAGCTCCTACAATGAGCAGTTCTTC. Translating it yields CASSIDLGRGSSYNEQFF.

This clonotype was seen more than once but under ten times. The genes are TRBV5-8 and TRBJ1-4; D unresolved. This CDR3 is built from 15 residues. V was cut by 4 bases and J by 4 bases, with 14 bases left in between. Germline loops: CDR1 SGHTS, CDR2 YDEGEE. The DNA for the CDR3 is TGTGCCAGCAGCGTTAACGCGGGTCATAATGAAAAACTGTTTTTT. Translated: CASSVNAGHNEKLFF.

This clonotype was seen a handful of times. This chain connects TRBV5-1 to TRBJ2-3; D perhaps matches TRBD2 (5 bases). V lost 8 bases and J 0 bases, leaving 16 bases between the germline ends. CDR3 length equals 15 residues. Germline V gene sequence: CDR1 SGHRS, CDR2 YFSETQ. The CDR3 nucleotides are TGCGCCAGTCGCGAAGGAGGTCTAAGCACAGATACGCAGTATTTT. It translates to CASREGGLSTDTQYF.